A single sample gave rise to the 4 T cell receptor beta chains below, sequenced in a study of T cell repertoires in cytomegalovirus infection. Their target antigens are unknown. One entry per CDR3 protein, called by TCRdb with MiXCR from the reads. This table holds more than 250,000 distinct CDR3 sequences, roughly 25% found once. The sequences come from cultured PBMCs, collected from culture after CMV antigen stimulation. Receptors were obtained from a human donor in good health (CMV status not recorded). Some clones in this sample may be carry-over from other donors' samples.

This clonotype showed up many times. V is TRBV12-3 or TRBV12-4 and J is TRBJ2-7; D is unresolved. The germline V and J ends were trimmed by 3 bases and 3 bases, with 18 bases remaining between them. The CDR3 extends over 16 amino acids. CDR3 nucleotides: TGTGCCAGCAGTTTTTCATGCAAGGGCCCCATCTACGAGCAGTACGTC. Translated: CASSFSCKGPIYEQYV.

This clonotype turned up a few times. V and J are TRBV7-2 and TRBJ1-2; 12 nucleotides match TRBD1. The CDR3 is 16 amino acids. With V trimmed by 5 bases and J by 4 bases, 8 bases remained unmatched. Germline CDR1 SGHTA, CDR2 FQGNSA. The CDR3 bases are TGTGCCAGCAGCCACAACCCGGGACAGGGGGCCTATGGCTACACCTTC. Protein: CASSHNPGQGAYGYTF. Looking up the rest from reference TRBV7-2 and TRBJ1-2 gives the full variable domain: GAGVSQSPSNKVTEKGKDVELRCDPISGHTALYWYRQSLGQGLEFLIYFQGNSAPDKSGLPSDRFSAERTGGSVSTLTIQRTQQEDSAVYLCASSHNPGQGAYGYTFGSGTRLTVV.

This clonotype has more than one count but fewer than ten. The J gene is TRBJ2-5, the V gene TRBV7-6; TRBD2 is a possible D gene (6 bases). From germline, CDR1 is SGHVS and CDR2 FNYEAQ. V lost 4 bases to trimming and J lost 5 bases, with 20 bases between them. There are 16 residues in the CDR3. In nucleotides, the CDR3 is TGTGCCAGCAGCTACCAACCGGGACCTCGGGAGGAGACCCAGTACTTC. Translating gives CASSYQPGPREETQYF.

This clonotype was detected a few times. This chain joins TRBV11-2 and TRBJ2-7; D is possibly TRBD1 or TRBD2 (5 bases each). The germline CDR1 and CDR2 sequences are SGHAT and FQNNGV. The CDR3 length is 14 residues. The V end lost 5 bases, the J end lost 5 bases, and 16 bases lay between the germline ends. The chain's CDR3 is CASSPRWGNNEQYV. The CDR3 bases are TGTGCCAGCAGCCCTCGTTGGGGGAACAACGAGCAGTACGTC.